This T cell receptor beta chain was sequenced for a study of post-analysis software for immune sequencing data. Study findings and constraints: Comparison of patients with controls showed five TRBV segments more frequent in patients, TRBV5-6, TRBV5-1 and TRBV20-1 among them.

A word on this clonotype: Its antigen is undetermined.

Germline V CDR1 and CDR2: SGHRS, YFSETQ. The germline V and J ends were trimmed by 4 bases and 1 base, with 13 bases remaining between them. This CDR3 contains 15 residues. Unique molecular identifiers tagged the TCR beta cDNA libraries. Each sample of roughly 0.9 to 10 million input T cells yielded around 500,000 cDNA molecules, so each molecule approximated one T cell. TCRdb re-derived calls from the PCR reads in MiXCR, one entry per CDR3 protein. The sample contains approximately 360,000 distinct CDR3 sequences, roughly 38% of which appear only once. The sample consisted of blood. This clonotype originated in a girl between 5 and 17 years old with multiple sclerosis. The chain has TRBV5-1 and TRBJ2-3, with TRBD1 as a possible D gene (6 bases). The CDR3: CASSIQGSGTDTQYF. In nucleotides, the CDR3 is TGCGCCAGCAGCATACAGGGAAGTGGCACAGATACGCAGTATTTT. The full variable domain, in which reference TRBV5-1 and TRBJ2-3 provide the parts outside the CDR3, is KAGVTQTPRYLIKTRGQQVTLSCSPISGHRSVSWYQQTPGQGLQFLFEYFSETQRNKGNFPGRFSGRQFSNSRSEMNVSTLELGDSALYLCASSIQGSGTDTQYFGPGTRLTVL.